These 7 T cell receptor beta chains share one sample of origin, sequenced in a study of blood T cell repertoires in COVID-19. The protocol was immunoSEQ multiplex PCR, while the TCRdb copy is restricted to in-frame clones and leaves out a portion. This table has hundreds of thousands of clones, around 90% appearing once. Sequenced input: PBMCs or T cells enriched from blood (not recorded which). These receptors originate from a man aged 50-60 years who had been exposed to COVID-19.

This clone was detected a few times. The CDR3 sequence: CASSPGTGPWRGYTF. CDR3 nucleotide sequence: TGTGCCAGCAGTCCCGGGACAGGGCCCTGGCGCGGCTACACCTTC. V and J are TRBV19 and TRBJ1-2; TRBD1 matches at 9 bases. This CDR3 spans 15 amino acids. The germline V gene has CDR1 LNHDA and CDR2 SQIVND (reference sequence). Trimming took 9 bases from V and 8 from J; bases not matched to a gene: 16.

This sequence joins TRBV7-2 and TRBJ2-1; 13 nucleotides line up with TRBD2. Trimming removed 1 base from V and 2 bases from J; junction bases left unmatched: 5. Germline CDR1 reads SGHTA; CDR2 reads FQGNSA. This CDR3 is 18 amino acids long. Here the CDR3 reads CASSLVGGTSGAYNEQFF. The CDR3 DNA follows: TGTGCCAGCAGCTTAGTAGGGGGGACTAGCGGGGCCTACAATGAGCAGTTCTTC.

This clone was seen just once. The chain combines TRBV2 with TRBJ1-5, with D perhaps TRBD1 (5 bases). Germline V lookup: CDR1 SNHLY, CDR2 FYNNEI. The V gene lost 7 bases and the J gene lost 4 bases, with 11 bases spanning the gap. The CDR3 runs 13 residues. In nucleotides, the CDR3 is TGTGCCAGCAACCCAGGGCGTAATCAGCCCCAGCATTTT. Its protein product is CASNPGRNQPQHF.

CDR3 nucleotides: TGCGCCAGCACCGTTGACAGGGTGAACACCGGGGAGCTGTTTTTT. Residues: CASTVDRVNTGELFF. This rearrangement joins TRBV5-1 to TRBJ2-2; TRBD1 agrees at 7 bases. The CDR3 loop spans 15 amino acids. Germline assignment: CDR1 SGHRS and CDR2 YFSETQ. After removal of 6 bases from V and 1 base from J, the junction contained 6 bases not matched to a gene.

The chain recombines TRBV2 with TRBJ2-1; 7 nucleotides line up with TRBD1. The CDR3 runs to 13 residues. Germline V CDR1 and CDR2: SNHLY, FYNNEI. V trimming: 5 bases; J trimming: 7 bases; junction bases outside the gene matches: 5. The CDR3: CASSRSRGNEQFF. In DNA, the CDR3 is TGTGCCAGCAGTCGTAGCAGGGGGAATGAGCAGTTCTTC.

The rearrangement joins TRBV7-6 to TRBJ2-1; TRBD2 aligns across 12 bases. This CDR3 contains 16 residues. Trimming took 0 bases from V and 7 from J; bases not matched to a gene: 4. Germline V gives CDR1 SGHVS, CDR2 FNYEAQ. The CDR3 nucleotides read TGTGCCAGCAGCTTAGCCGGGACTAGCGGGTTGAATGAGCAGTTCTTC. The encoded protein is CASSLAGTSGLNEQFF. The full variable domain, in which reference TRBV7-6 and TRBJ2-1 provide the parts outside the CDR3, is GAGVSQSPRYKVTKRGQDVALRCDPISGHVSLYWYRQALGQGPEFLTYFNYEAQQDKSGLPNDRFSAERPEGSISTLTIQRTEQRDSAMYRCASSLAGTSGLNEQFFGPGTRLTVL.

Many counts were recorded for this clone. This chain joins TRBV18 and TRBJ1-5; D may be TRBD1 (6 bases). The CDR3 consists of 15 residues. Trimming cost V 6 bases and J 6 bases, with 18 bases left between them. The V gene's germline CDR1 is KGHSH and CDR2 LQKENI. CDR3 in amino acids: CASSLSTGGPQPQHF. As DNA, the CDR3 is TGTGCCAGCTCGTTAAGCACGGGGGGCCCTCAGCCCCAGCATTTT.